This passage covers 21 T cell receptor beta chains from one sample sequenced in a study of cytomegalovirus exposure and HLA in healthy donors. Use of 60 Vbeta and 13 Jbeta primers characterized the PCR. Measured with immunoSEQ multiplex PCR; TCRdb has only the in-frame clones, and not every one. The table has 150,000 or so clones, 80% seen once; the top ten hold about 9.1%. The sequencing input was PBMCs. These receptors all stem from a man younger than 35 in good health and CMV-seropositive.

The V call is TRBV11-1, the J call TRBJ2-1; a weak D match, TRBD2 (7 bases). V lost 1 base and J lost 0, with 16 bases in between. CDR3 size: 18 residues. Germline V CDR1 and CDR2: SGHAT, FQDESV (reference sequence). CDR3 in amino acids: CASSLVHGGGASYNEQFF. CDR3 coding DNA: TGTGCCAGCAGCTTAGTACATGGGGGGGGCGCCTCCTACAATGAGCAGTTCTTC.

This clone was detected only once. This chain uses TRBV12-5 with TRBJ2-1; 7 bases fit TRBD2. V shed 0 bases and J 4 bases; nucleotides not matched to a gene: 9. This CDR3 spans 17 amino acids. CDR1 is LGHNT, CDR2 FRNRAP, per germline. This CDR3 reads CASGLVLGGGGYNEQFF. The DNA of the CDR3 is TGTGCTAGTGGTTTGGTATTGGGTGGGGGGGGGTACAATGAGCAGTTCTTC.

This clone appeared a single time. The chain links TRBV5-6 to TRBJ1-2; 8 nucleotides align to TRBD1. V was pared by 4 bases and J by 1 base, with 6 bases of the junction left unmatched. This CDR3 region has 15 residues. CDR1 is SGHDT, CDR2 YYEEEE, per germline. The CDR3: CASSETGARNYGYTF. The CDR3 DNA sequence: TGTGCCAGCAGCGAGACAGGGGCGCGTAACTATGGCTACACCTTC.

This clone showed up just a few times. V usage is TRBV25-1 and J usage is TRBJ2-1; TRBD2 aligns across 8 bases. With 1 base clipped from V and 7 bases from J, the junction kept 6 bases outside the gene matches. The CDR3 consists of 15 residues. The germline V gene encodes CDR1 MGHDK and CDR2 SYGVNS. The DNA for the CDR3 is TGTGCCAGCAGTGAATTGGACGGGGGGGTAAATGAGCAGTTCTTC. It encodes CASSELDGGVNEQFF.

This sequence joins TRBV4-1 and TRBJ1-5; a weak D match, TRBD1 (6 bases). CDR3 length equals 15 residues. The germline V gene encodes CDR1 MGHRA and CDR2 YSYEKL. Trimming took off 0 bases at V and 2 bases at J, with 8 bases between the two ends. CDR3 sequence (DNA): TGCGCCAGCAGCCAAGAACAGGGTCGCAATCAGCCCCAGCATTTT. It codes for CASSQEQGRNQPQHF.

The genes are TRBV29-1 and TRBJ2-3; no clear D. This CDR3 comprises 12 residues. The V gene lost 3 bases and the J gene lost 1 base, with 5 bases spanning the gap. The germline gives CDR1 SQVTM, CDR2 ANQGSEA. Written as DNA, the CDR3 is TGCAGCGTTGATCCGGGCACAGATACGCAGTATTTT. Its protein product is CSVDPGTDTQYF.

On this clone: A junction boundary mismatches the germline segment, possibly from a read error. This chain links TRBV5-1 with TRBJ1-2; TRBD1 matches at 8 bases. The CDR3 has 16 amino acids. Per the germline V gene, CDR1 is SGHRS and CDR2 is YFSETQ. The CDR3 DNA reads TGCGCCAGCAGTTTGGAAGGACAGGGCGGCCTTAATGGCTACACCTTC. Protein: CASSLEGQGGLNGYTF.

On this clone: Within the sample, other DNA sequences also encode this same CDR3. The chain couples TRBV2 to TRBJ1-1, with D possibly being TRBD1 (5 bases). There are 13 residues in the CDR3. Germline loops: CDR1 SNHLY, CDR2 FYNNEI. Trimming shortened V by 4 bases and J by 1 base, and 7 bases separated the two germline ends. The CDR3 sequence is CASSVQANTEAFF. The CDR3 DNA is TGTGCCAGCAGTGTACAGGCGAACACTGAAGCTTTCTTT.

The gene calls are TRBV4-1 and TRBJ1-2; TRBD1 agrees at 10 bases. Germline V CDR1 and CDR2: MGHRA, YSYEKL. V dropped 3 bases and J dropped 5; count of bases not matched to a gene: 15. This CDR3 region has 18 residues. This CDR3 reads CASSQALPGTGDGYGYTF. DNA of the CDR3: TGCGCCAGCAGCCAGGCCCTTCCCGGGACAGGGGATGGGTATGGCTACACCTTC.

The chain links TRBV28 to TRBJ2-1; 10 bases are shared with TRBD1. CDR3 length: 15 residues. V lost 2 bases, J lost 3 bases, and 1 base stayed unmatched. Germline V lookup: CDR1 MDHEN, CDR2 SYDVKM. CDR3 amino acids: CASSLGTGVYNEQFF. The CDR3 nucleotides read TGTGCCAGCAGTTTAGGGACAGGGGTCTACAATGAGCAGTTCTTC.

This rearrangement joins TRBV10-1 to TRBJ2-7, with no clear D. CDR1 WNHNN and CDR2 SYGVQD come from the germline V gene (reference sequence). This CDR3 has 17 residues. With 3 bases removed from V and 9 bases from J, the gap between germline ends came to 27 bases. CDR3 loop: CASSDRANPLNPYGQYF. The CDR3 DNA reads TGCGCCAGCAGTGATCGTGCAAACCCGTTAAACCCCTATGGGCAGTACTTC.

The V and J genes are TRBV7-2 and TRBJ2-2; D possibly corresponds to TRBD1 (5 bases). Looked up from germline, CDR1 is SGHTA and CDR2 is FQGNSA. This CDR3 has 13 residues. V was trimmed by 4 bases and J by 7 bases, leaving 10 bases between them. DNA for the CDR3: TGTGCCAGCAGCTCCTGGGGCGGCGGGGAGCTGTTTTTT. Translating gives CASSSWGGGELFF. The full variable domain, with the rest looked up from reference TRBV7-2 and TRBJ2-2, is GAGVSQSPSNKVTEKGKDVELRCDPISGHTALYWYRQSLGQGLEFLIYFQGNSAPDKSGLPSDRFSAERTGGSVSTLTIQRTQQEDSAVYLCASSSWGGGELFFGEGSRLTVL.

The chain has TRBV5-1 and TRBJ2-1; D remains unclear. Germline CDR1 is SGHRS and CDR2 is YFSETQ. Trimming took 2 bases from V and 5 from J, leaving 5 bases between them. CDR3 size: 12 residues. CDR3 protein: CASSFLDNEQFF. The CDR3 nucleotides read TGCGCCAGCAGCTTTTTAGACAATGAGCAGTTCTTC.

The rearrangement links TRBV4-1 to TRBJ2-1; 7 nucleotides align to TRBD2. V was pared by 7 bases and J by 6 bases, with 15 bases of the junction left unmatched. CDR1 is MGHRA, CDR2 YSYEKL, per germline. The CDR3 contains 16 residues. CDR3 sequence reads: CASNPFSMGGSNEQFF. For the CDR3, the DNA is TGCGCCAGCAACCCCTTTTCAATGGGGGGGTCCAATGAGCAGTTCTTC.

This chain uses TRBV5-4 with TRBJ2-3, with 10 bases that match TRBD1. This CDR3 has 16 amino acids. With V trimmed by 4 bases and J by 3 bases, 8 bases remained unmatched. Per germline, CDR1 SGHNT and CDR2 YYREEE (reference sequence). CDR3 protein: CASSPLTGGETDTQYF. The CDR3 DNA sequence: TGTGCCAGCAGCCCACTGACAGGGGGCGAGACAGATACGCAGTATTTT.

The V call is TRBV15, the J call TRBJ1-6; D remains ambiguous. Trimming took off 4 bases at V and 7 bases at J, with 8 bases between the two ends. The germline V gene encodes CDR1 LNHNV and CDR2 YYDKDF (reference sequence). CDR3 length: 13 residues. The CDR3 loop reads CATSNAQNSPLHF. For the CDR3, the DNA is TGTGCCACCAGCAATGCACAGAATTCACCCCTCCACTTT.

About this clone: The CDR3 end shows no conserved phenylalanine or tryptophan, and so a read error is likely. V is TRBV11-2 and J is TRBJ1-6, with TRBD1 identical over 8 bases. Germline V gene sequence: CDR1 SGHAT, CDR2 FQNNGV. V was pared by 5 bases and J by 12 bases, with 12 bases of the junction left unmatched. The CDR3 loop spans 15 amino acids. The CDR3 nucleotides read TGTGCCAGCAGCCCAAAATATGGGACAGGAGGACCCCTCCACCTT. Its translation is CASSPKYGTGGPLHL.

The chain is built from TRBV11-1 and TRBJ2-7; D unresolved. Trimming took 8 bases from V and 6 from J, leaving 20 bases between them. CDR3 length: 14 amino acids. The germline gives CDR1 SGHAT, CDR2 FQDESV (reference sequence). The CDR3 sequence is CASQLSSLLGEQYF. The CDR3 bases are TGTGCCAGCCAGCTTTCTAGTTTACTGGGCGAGCAGTACTTC.

The rearrangement joins TRBV7-2 to TRBJ1-4; 7 nucleotides agree with TRBD1. The CDR3 is 14 amino acids. Looked up from germline, CDR1 is SGHTA and CDR2 is FQGNSA. V gave up 6 bases and J gave up 5 bases; unmatched junction bases: 6. The CDR3 DNA follows: TGTGCCAGCAGTTCGACAGGGAAGAATGAAAAACTGTTTTTT. Translating gives CASSSTGKNEKLFF.

The chain links TRBV4-2 to TRBJ2-2; 7 bases are shared with TRBD1. Germline-derived CDR1 and CDR2 are LGHNA and YNFKEQ. This CDR3 contains 13 residues. V shed 6 bases and J 3 bases; nucleotides not matched to a gene: 1. CDR3 DNA: TGTGCCAGCAGGGGGACAGACACCGGGGAGCTGTTTTTT. Amino acids: CASRGTDTGELFF.

The genes are TRBV5-6 and TRBJ2-1, with 10 bases matching TRBD1. Germline CDR1 reads SGHDT; CDR2 reads YYEEEE. The CDR3 length is 17 residues. The V gene end was trimmed by 4 bases and the J gene end by 6 bases; junction bases not matched to a gene: 13. CDR3 bases: TGTGCCAGCAGCACTGGGGTCCGGGACAGGGGCCCCAATGAGCAGTTCTTC. It is translated as CASSTGVRDRGPNEQFF.